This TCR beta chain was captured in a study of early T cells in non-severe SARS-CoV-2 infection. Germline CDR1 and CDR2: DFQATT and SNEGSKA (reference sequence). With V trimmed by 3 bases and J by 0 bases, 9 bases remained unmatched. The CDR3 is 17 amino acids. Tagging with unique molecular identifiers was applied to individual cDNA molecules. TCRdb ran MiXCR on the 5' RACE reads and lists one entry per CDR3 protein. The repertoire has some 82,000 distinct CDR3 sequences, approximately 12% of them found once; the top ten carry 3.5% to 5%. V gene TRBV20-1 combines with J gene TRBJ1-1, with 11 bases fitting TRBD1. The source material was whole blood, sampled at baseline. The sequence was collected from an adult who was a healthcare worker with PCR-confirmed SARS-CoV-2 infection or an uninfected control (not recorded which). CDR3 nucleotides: TGCAGTGCTAGGGACAGGGGGCGAATAATGATGAACACTGAAGCTTTCTTT. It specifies CSARDRGRIMMNTEAFF.